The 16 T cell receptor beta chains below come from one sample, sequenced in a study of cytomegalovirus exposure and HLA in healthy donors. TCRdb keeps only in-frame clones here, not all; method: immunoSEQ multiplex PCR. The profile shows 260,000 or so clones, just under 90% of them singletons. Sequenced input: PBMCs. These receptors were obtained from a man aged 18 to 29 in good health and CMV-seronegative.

In DNA, the CDR3 is TGCGCCAGCAGCCAATCTGTGCTAGCTAACTATGGCTACACCTTC. Protein product: CASSQSVLANYGYTF. This chain links TRBV4-3 with TRBJ1-2; D remains ambiguous. Germline V CDR1 and CDR2: LGHNA, YSLEER. This CDR3 contains 15 residues. Trimming shortened V by 2 bases and J by 0 bases, and 10 bases separated the two germline ends.

The CDR3 region has the DNA TGTGCCAGCAAGGCAGGCTACGAGCAGTACTTC. Its translation: CASKAGYEQYF. The V and J genes are TRBV28 and TRBJ2-7, with D hard to call. Between the trimmed V and J ends, which lost 7 bases and 3 bases, there was a span of 7 bases. The germline CDR1 and CDR2 sequences are MDHEN and SYDVKM. The CDR3 sequence is 11 residues long.

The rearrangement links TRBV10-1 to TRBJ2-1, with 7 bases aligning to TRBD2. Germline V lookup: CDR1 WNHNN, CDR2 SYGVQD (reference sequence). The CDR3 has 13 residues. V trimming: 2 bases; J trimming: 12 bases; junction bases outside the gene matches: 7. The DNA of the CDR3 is TGCGCCAGCAGTGAGGGACTAGGCAGCGGGCAGTTCTTC. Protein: CASSEGLGSGQFF.

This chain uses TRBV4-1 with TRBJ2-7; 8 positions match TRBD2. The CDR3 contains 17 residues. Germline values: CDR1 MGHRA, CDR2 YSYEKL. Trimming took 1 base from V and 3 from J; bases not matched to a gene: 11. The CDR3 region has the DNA TGCGCCAGCAGCCAAGGAACCGCGGGACTAGTTATCTACGAGCAGTACTTC. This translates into CASSQGTAGLVIYEQYF.

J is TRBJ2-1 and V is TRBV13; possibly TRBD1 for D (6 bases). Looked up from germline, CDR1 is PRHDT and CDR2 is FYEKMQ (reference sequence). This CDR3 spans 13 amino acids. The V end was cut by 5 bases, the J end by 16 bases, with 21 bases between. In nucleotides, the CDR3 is TGTGCCAGCAGCCCAACAGGGTCTCCTTATATTTTCTTC. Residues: CASSPTGSPYIFF.

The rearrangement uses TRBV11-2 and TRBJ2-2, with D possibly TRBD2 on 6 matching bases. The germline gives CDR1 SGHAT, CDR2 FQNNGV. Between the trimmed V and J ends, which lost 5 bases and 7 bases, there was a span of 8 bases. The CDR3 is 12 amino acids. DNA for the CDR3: TGTGCCAGCAGCCCGGGAGTCGGGGAGCTGTTTTTT. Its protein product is CASSPGVGELFF. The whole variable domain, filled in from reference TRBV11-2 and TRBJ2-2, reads EAGVAQSPRYKIIEKRQSVAFWCNPISGHATLYWYQQILGQGPKLLIQFQNNGVVDDSQLPKDRFSAERLKGVDSTLKIQPAKLEDSAVYLCASSPGVGELFFGEGSRLTVL.

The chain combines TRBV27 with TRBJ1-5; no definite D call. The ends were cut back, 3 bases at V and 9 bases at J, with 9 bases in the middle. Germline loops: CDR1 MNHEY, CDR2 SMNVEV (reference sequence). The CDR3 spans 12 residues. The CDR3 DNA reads TGTGCCAGCAGTTTGGGCTTGGGGCCCCAGCATTTT. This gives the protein CASSLGLGPQHF.

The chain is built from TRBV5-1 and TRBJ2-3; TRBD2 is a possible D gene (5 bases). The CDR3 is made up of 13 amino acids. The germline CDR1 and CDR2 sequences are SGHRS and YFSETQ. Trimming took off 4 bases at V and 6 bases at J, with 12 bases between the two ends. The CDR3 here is CASSPRRFDTQYF. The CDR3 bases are TGCGCCAGCAGCCCGCGGAGGTTCGATACGCAGTATTTT.

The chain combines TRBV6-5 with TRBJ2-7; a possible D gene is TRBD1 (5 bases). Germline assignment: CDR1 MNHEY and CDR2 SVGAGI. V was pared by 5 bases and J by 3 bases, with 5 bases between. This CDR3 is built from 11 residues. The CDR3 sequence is CASSRGYEQYF. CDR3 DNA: TGTGCCAGCAGTAGGGGCTACGAGCAGTACTTC.

The chain's CDR3 is CASSGRSGRARETQYF. The CDR3 coding sequence is TGTGCCAGCAGTGGCCGCAGCGGGAGGGCGAGAGAGACCCAGTACTTC. The gene calls are TRBV6-1 and TRBJ2-5; 10 nucleotides match TRBD2. The CDR3 length is 16 residues. Trimming cost V 4 bases and J 4 bases; bases outside gene matches: 9. Looked up from germline, CDR1 is MNHNS and CDR2 is SASEGT.

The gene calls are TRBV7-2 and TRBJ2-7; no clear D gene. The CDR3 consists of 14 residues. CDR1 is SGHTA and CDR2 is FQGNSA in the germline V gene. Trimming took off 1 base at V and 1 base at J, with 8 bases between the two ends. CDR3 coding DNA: TGTGCCAGCAGCTTAGTGATGGCATCCTACGAGCAGTACTTC. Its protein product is CASSLVMASYEQYF.

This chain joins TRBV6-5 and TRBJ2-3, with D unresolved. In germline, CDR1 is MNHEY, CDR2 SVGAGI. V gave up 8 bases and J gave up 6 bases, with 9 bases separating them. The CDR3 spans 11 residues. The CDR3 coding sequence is TGTGCCAGCGGTTTTAGCGATACGCAGTATTTT. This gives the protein CASGFSDTQYF.

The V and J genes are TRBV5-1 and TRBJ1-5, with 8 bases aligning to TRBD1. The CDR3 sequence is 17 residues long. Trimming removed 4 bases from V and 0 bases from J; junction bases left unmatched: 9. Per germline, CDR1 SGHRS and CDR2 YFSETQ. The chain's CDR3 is CASSPGQGVDSNQPQHF. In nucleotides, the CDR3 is TGCGCCAGCAGCCCCGGACAGGGCGTCGATAGCAATCAGCCCCAGCATTTT.

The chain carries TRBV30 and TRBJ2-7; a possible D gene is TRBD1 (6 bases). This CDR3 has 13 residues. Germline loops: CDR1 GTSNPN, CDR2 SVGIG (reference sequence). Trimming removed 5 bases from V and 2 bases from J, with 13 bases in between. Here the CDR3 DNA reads TGTGCCTGGTGTCAGGGGCTTACCTACGAGCAGTACTTC. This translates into CAWCQGLTYEQYF.

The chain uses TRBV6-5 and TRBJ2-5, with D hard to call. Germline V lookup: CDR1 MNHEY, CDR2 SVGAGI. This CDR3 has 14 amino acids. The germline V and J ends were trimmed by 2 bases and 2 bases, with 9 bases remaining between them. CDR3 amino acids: CASSYGTLQETQYF. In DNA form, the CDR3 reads TGTGCCAGCAGTTACGGTACACTACAAGAGACCCAGTACTTC.

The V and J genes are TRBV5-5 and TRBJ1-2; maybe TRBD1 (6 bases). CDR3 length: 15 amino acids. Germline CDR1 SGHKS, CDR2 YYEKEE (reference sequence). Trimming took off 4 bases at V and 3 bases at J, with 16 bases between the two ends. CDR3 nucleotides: TGTGCCAGCAGCACCACGTTACAGGGCTACTATGGCTACACCTTC. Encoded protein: CASSTTLQGYYGYTF.